This entry features one T cell receptor beta chain sequence. TCRdb called the 5' RACE reads again in MiXCR, with one record for every CDR3 protein. This table holds roughly 60,000 distinct CDR3 sequences, 10% to 15% found once. The sample is drawn from a study of early T cells in non-severe SARS-CoV-2 infection. The germline V gene encodes CDR1 LGHDT and CDR2 YNNKEL (reference sequence). Trimming shortened V by 2 bases and J by 4 bases, and 6 bases separated the two germline ends. This CDR3 spans 13 amino acids. This clonotype was obtained from an adult who was a healthcare worker with PCR-confirmed SARS-CoV-2 infection or an uninfected control (not recorded which). The specimen was whole blood. The rearrangement links TRBV3-1 to TRBJ1-5; D gene ambiguous. The DNA for the CDR3 is TGTGCCAGCAGCCAAATGGGAAATCAGCCCCAGCATTTT. Encoded protein: CASSQMGNQPQHF. Supplemented by reference TRBV3-1 and TRBJ1-5, the full variable domain reads DTAVSQTPKYLVTQMGNDKSIKCEQNLGHDTMYWYKQDSKKFLKIMFSYNNKELIINETVPNRFSPKSPDKAHLNLHINSLELGDSAVYFCASSQMGNQPQHFGDGTRLSIL.